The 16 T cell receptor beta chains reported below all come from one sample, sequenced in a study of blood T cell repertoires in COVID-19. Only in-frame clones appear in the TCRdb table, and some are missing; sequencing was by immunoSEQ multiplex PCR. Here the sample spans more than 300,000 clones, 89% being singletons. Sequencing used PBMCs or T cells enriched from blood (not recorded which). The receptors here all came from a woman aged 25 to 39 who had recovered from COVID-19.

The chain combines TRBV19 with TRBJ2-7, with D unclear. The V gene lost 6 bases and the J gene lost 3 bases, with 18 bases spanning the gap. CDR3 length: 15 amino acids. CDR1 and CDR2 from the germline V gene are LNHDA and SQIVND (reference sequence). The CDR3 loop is CASRNQPQTIYEQYF. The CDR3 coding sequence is TGTGCCAGTAGGAACCAACCACAAACCATCTACGAGCAGTACTTC.

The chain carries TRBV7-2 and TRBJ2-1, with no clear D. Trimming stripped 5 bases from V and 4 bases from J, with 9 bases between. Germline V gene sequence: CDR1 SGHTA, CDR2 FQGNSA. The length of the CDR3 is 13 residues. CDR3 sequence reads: CASSPANYNEQFF. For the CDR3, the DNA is TGTGCCAGCAGCCCTGCTAATTACAATGAGCAGTTCTTC.

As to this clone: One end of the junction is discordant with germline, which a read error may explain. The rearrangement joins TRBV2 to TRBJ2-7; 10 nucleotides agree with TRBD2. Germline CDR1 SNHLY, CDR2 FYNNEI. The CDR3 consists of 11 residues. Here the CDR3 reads CASSLTGTSVF. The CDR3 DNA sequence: TGTGCCAGCAGTCTCACCGGGACTAGCGTATTC.

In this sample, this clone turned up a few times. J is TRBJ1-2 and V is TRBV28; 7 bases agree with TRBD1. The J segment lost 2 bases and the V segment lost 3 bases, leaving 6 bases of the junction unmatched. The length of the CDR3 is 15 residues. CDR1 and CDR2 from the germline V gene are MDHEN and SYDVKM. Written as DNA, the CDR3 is TGTGCCAGCAGTTTCCCGGGACAGTCAAACTATGGCTACACCTTC. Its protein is CASSFPGQSNYGYTF.

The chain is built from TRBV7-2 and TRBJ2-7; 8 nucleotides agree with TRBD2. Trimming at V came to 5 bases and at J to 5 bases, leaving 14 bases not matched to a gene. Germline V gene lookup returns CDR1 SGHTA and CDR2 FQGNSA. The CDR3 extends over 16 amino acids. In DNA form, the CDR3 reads TGTGCCAGCAGCCCAAAAGGCGGGAGGTGGATCAACGAGCAGTACTTC. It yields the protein CASSPKGGRWINEQYF.

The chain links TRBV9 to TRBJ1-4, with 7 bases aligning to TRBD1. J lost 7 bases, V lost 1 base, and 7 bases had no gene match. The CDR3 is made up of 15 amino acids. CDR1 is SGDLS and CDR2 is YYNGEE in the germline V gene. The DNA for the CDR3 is TGTGCCAGCAGCGTACTCGGCAGGGGGAGTGAAAAACTGTTTTTT. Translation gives CASSVLGRGSEKLFF.

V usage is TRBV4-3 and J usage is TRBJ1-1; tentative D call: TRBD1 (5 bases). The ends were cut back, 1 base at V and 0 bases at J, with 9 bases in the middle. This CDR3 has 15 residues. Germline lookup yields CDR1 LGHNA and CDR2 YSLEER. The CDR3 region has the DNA TGCGCCAGCAGCCAAGTGGGCAGGGTGAACACTGAAGCTTTCTTT. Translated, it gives CASSQVGRVNTEAFF.

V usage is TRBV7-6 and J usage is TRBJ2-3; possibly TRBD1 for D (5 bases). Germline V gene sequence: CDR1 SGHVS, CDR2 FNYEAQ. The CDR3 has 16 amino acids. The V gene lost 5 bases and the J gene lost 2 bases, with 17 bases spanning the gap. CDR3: CASSPDSRANTDTQYF. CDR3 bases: TGTGCCAGCAGCCCCGACAGCAGGGCCAACACAGATACGCAGTATTTT.

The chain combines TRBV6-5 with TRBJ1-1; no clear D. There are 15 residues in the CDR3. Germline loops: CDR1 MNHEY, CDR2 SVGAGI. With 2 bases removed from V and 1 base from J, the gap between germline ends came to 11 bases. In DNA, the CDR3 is TGTGCCAGCAGTTACCGGCAGGACTGGAACACTGAAGCTTTCTTT. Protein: CASSYRQDWNTEAFF.

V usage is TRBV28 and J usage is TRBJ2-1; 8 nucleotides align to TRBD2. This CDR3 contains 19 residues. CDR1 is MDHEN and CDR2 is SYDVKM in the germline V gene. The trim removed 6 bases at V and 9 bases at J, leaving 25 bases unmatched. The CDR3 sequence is CASSPASSGDLGLMVEQFF. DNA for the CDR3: TGTGCCAGCAGCCCCGCGAGTAGCGGGGACTTAGGCCTTATGGTTGAGCAGTTCTTC.

CDR3 bases: TGTGCCAGCAGCGATAGCGGAGCTTCCTACAATGAGCAGTTCTTC. It translates to CASSDSGASYNEQFF. V is TRBV7-2 and J is TRBJ2-1, with D perhaps TRBD2 (6 bases). Trimming shortened V by 5 bases and J by 1 base, and 12 bases separated the two germline ends. The CDR3 is 15 residues long. Germline V gene lookup returns CDR1 SGHTA and CDR2 FQGNSA. Full variable domain (rest looked up from reference TRBV7-2 and TRBJ2-1): GAGVSQSPSNKVTEKGKDVELRCDPISGHTALYWYRQSLGQGLEFLIYFQGNSAPDKSGLPSDRFSAERTGGSVSTLTIQRTQQEDSAVYLCASSDSGASYNEQFFGPGTRLTVL.

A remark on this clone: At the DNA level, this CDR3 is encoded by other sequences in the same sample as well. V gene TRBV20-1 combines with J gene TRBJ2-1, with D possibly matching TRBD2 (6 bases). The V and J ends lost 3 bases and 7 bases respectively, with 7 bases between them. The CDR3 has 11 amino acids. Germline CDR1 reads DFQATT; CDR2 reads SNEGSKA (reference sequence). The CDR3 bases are TGCAGTGCTAGCGGAGGGAATGAGCAGTTCTTC. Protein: CSASGGNEQFF.

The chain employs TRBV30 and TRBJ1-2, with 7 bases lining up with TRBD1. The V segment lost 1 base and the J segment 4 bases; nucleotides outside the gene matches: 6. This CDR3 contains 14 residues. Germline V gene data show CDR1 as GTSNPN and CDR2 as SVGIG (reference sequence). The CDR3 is CAWSGGQAGYGYTF. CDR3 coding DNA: TGTGCCTGGAGTGGCGGACAGGCGGGCTATGGCTACACCTTC.

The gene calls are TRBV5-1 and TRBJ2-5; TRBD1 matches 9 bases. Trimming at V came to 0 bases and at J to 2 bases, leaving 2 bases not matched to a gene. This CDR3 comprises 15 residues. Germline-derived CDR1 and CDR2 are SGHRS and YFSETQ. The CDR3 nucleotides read TGCGCCAGCAGCTTGGCCGGACAGGGGCAAGAGACCCAGTACTTC. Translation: CASSLAGQGQETQYF.

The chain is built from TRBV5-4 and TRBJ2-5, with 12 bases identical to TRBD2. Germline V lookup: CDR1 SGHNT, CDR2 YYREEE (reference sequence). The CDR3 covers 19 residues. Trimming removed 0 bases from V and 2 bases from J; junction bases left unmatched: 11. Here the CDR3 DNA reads TGTGCCAGCAGCTTGGCCCGGACTAGCGGGATGGATTTTCAAGAGACCCAGTACTTC. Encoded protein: CASSLARTSGMDFQETQYF.

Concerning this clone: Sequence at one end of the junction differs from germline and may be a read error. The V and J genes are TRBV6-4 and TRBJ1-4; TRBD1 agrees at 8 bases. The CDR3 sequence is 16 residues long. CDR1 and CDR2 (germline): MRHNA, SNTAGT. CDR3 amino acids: CASSDRPGQGNDKLFF. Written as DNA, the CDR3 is TGTGCCAGCAGTGACCGTCCCGGACAGGGTAATGACAAACTGTTTTTT.